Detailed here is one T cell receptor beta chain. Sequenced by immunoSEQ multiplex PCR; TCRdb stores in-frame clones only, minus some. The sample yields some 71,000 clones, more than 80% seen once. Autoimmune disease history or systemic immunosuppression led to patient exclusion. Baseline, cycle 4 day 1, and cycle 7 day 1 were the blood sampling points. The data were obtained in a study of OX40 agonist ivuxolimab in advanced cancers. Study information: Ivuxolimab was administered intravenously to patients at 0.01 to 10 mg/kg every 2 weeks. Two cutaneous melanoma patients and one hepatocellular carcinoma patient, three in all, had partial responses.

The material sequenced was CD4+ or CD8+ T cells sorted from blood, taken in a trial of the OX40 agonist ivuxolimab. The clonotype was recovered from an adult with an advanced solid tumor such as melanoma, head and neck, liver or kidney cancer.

CDR3 DNA sequence: TGTGCCTGGAGTATGACCCCGATCAATGAGCAGTTCTTC. Translating gives CAWSMTPINEQFF. The chain has TRBV30 and TRBJ2-1; no clear D. This CDR3 is built from 13 residues. Germline CDR1 is GTSNPN and CDR2 is SVGIG (reference sequence). With 2 bases removed from V and 6 bases from J, the gap between germline ends came to 11 bases. The whole variable domain, remainder taken from reference TRBV30 and TRBJ2-1, is SQTIHQWPATLVQPVGSPLSLECTVEGTSNPNLYWYRQAAGRGLQLLFYSVGIGQISSEVPQNLSASRPQDRQFILSSKKLLLSDSGFYLCAWSMTPINEQFFGPGTRLTVL.